The rows below give T cell receptor beta chains drawn from one sample of a study of blood T cells in healthy people across ages. TCRdb re-called the 5' RACE reads with MiXCR, one entry per CDR3 protein. Altogether about 800,000 distinct CDR3 sequences are present, more than 20% being singletons, with the ten largest covering under 4.5%. These data were likewise used in another study, on T cells of mothers and their children.

Source material: blood. Receptors were obtained from a boy aged 5-17 years in good health. Each CDR3 is given without its conserved first and last residue. The D gene is left open where the match is weak.

>TRBV2|TRBJ1-1|NA
ASTLTEAF
>TRBV28|TRBJ2-1|TRBD2
ASSTSGGTYNEQF
>TRBV12-3/TRBV12-4|TRBJ1-5|NA
ASSSFDRSNQPQH
>TRBV5-1|TRBJ2-7|TRBD2
ASSLGMAGGIHEQY
>TRBV18|NA|TRBD1
ASSPLTGLSYEQY
>TRBV20-1|TRBJ1-1|NA
SARDLYVEAGAEAF
>TRBV7-9|TRBJ2-3|NA
ASGEGGLTDTQY
>TRBV2|TRBJ2-3|NA
ASSEGVGTADTQY
>TRBV5-1|TRBJ2-3|NA
ASSSIQQDTDTQY
>TRBV7-9|TRBJ1-2|NA
ASSWGDAGDNYGYT
>TRBV14|TRBJ2-5|TRBD2
ASSQGTSGAETQY
>TRBV3-1|TRBJ1-4|NA
ASSQVAGYEKLF
>TRBV7-2|TRBJ2-1|NA
ASSLELVGGRGY
>TRBV5-5|TRBJ2-5|NA
ASSSAATSETQY
>TRBV27|TRBJ1-5|NA
ASRPGTLWSNQPQH
>TRBV27|TRBJ2-5|TRBD1
ASSFGTGRGQETQY
>TRBV7-6|TRBJ2-1|NA
ASSPPTGSYNEQF
>TRBV9|TRBJ1-2|TRBD1
ASSVRDSILGYT
>TRBV7-9|TRBJ2-1|NA
ASSSRQVEYEQF
>TRBV12-3/TRBV12-4|TRBJ2-5|TRBD2
ASSLETSGKTQY
>TRBV27|NA|TRBD1
ASSLGTGAAYEQY
>TRBV29-1|TRBJ1-2|NA
SVEVAGDYGYT
>TRBV7-2|NA|TRBD2
ASSYRFTSGTVYEQY
>TRBV20-1|TRBJ2-1|NA
SARGYNEQF
>TRBV4-3|NA|TRBD2
ASSQDMASGPNEQF
>TRBV9|TRBJ1-1|NA
ASSVSASGTEAF
>TRBV29-1|TRBJ1-5|NA
SVGGGSNQPQH
>TRBV6-6|TRBJ1-4|TRBD1
ASRRDRVFEKLF
>TRBV29-1|TRBJ2-2|NA
SVLQGSTGELF
>TRBV5-4|TRBJ1-1|TRBD1
ASSPGTGENTEAF
>TRBV15|TRBJ2-1|NA
ATSRPSSYNEQF
>TRBV24-1|TRBJ2-1|TRBD2
ATSETGTSGYNEQF
>TRBV6-5|TRBJ2-1|NA
ASSYSSWGMDEQF
>TRBV24-1|TRBJ1-4|NA
ATSDTGRELF
>TRBV5-5|TRBJ2-3|TRBD2
ASRLRGGGTTDTQY
>TRBV18|NA|NA
ASSPDLGAEQY
>TRBV7-2|TRBJ1-1|NA
ASSLNYRGTEAF
>TRBV3-1|TRBJ1-5|NA
ASSQDPGQPQH
>TRBV20-1|TRBJ2-3|TRBD1
SARGTGAYITDTQY
>TRBV20-1|TRBJ2-4|NA
SARREGVNIQY
>TRBV28|TRBJ2-4|NA
ASTTPWGIAKNIQY
>TRBV18|TRBJ2-7|TRBD1
ASSSGTGTVEQY
>TRBV30|TRBJ1-3|NA
AWSVAGNTIY
>TRBV28|TRBJ2-1|TRBD1
ASTPGTGAYNEQF
>TRBV12-3/TRBV12-4|TRBJ1-5|NA
ASRVSNQPQH
>TRBV10-3|TRBJ2-3|TRBD2
AISERTRSADTQY
>TRBV6-2/TRBV6-3|TRBJ1-1|TRBD1
ASSDRVHTEAF
>TRBV5-6|TRBJ1-2|NA
ASSDRTYGYT
>TRBV15|TRBJ2-1|TRBD1
ATSRDRGTAYNEQF
>TRBV20-1|TRBJ1-5|NA
SAEGIFREYSNQPQH
>TRBV6-2/TRBV6-3|TRBJ2-5|TRBD2
ASSPGTRESETQY
>TRBV3-1|TRBJ2-7|NA
ASSQDSSSYEQY
>TRBV9|TRBJ2-7|TRBD2
ASSVGASGGYEQY
>TRBV28|TRBJ2-5|TRBD1
ASSLSGTGGRRTQY
>TRBV19|TRBJ1-2|NA
ASSIAGSDGYT
>TRBV2|TRBJ1-2|TRBD1
ASRVRLGQGTYT
>TRBV2|TRBJ2-3|TRBD2
ASSLIPGGGTDTQY
>TRBV20-1|TRBJ2-5|NA
SASGSAASETQY
>TRBV7-8|NA|NA
ASSLSPWSIGYEQY
>TRBV7-2|TRBJ2-5|TRBD2
ASSLAGTSVMETQY